This T cell receptor beta chain was observed in a study of CD8+CD57+ T cells in acquired aplastic anemia. Study summary: The study obtained an average of roughly 3 ug of DNA from sorted CD4+ and CD8+ cells. Healthy donors averaged approximately 9.8 million reads for CD4+ cells. Notes on the study in general: Patients and controls were not found to differ significantly in CD8+ Simpson's diversity. Patients and controls had in common 25 to 35 CD8+ CDR3 sequences.

This CDR3 has 13 amino acids. The V segment lost 6 bases and the J segment 4 bases; nucleotides outside the gene matches: 3. This clonotype was found a few times. Its matching antigen is unknown. A single base separates this from a much larger clone, so it may be a read error. Genomic DNA acted as the template from which TCR beta VDJ combination and CDR3 sequence profiling were carried out. TCRdb re-called the reads through MiXCR, storing one row per CDR3 protein. The sample has about 140,000 distinct CDR3 sequences; around two fifths are singletons. The TCR originated in a human donor in good health, serving as a control. The source material was sorted CD4+, CD8+, or CD8+CD57+ T cells (not recorded which) from PBMCs. The chain combines TRBV12-3 or TRBV12-4 with TRBJ1-5, with 7 nucleotides matching TRBD1. The CDR3 sequence: CASSRQGNQPQHF. The CDR3 region has the DNA TGTGCCAGCAGCCGACAGGGAAATCAGCCCCAGCATTTT.